One T cell receptor (beta chain) is described in this entry. In the original analysis: Amplifying reference gene primers gave estimates of nucleated cell counts. The method was immunoSEQ multiplex PCR; TCRdb's version includes in-frame clones alone and lacks a portion of them. V, J and clone size are taken as reported in that table, and D and trimming were inferred from the DNA itself. The data contain roughly 230,000 clones, around 90% of them singletons. The sample comes from a study of blood T cell repertoires in COVID-19. Study-level information: Sites across the United States, Italy and Spain contributed samples from acute and convalescent COVID-19. T cells, B-cell-depleted T cells, or PBMCs supplied cDNA or gDNA.

The sample consisted of peripheral blood. The sequence was collected from a man in his thirties or forties with COVID-19, enrolled during active disease.

DNA for the CDR3: TGTGCCAGCAGCCAAGATCGGGGGGAATCTGGTGAAGCTTTCTTT. It specifies CASSQDRGESGEAFF. The genes are TRBV4-2 and TRBJ1-1, with D tentatively TRBD1 (5 bases). CDR1 and CDR2 (germline): LGHNA, YNFKEQ. The CDR3 contains 15 residues. Trimming cost V 0 bases and J 7 bases, with 15 bases left between them.